A single sample gave rise to the 21 T cell receptor beta chains below, sequenced in a study of cytomegalovirus exposure and HLA in healthy donors. The study ran its PCR with 60 Vbeta and 13 Jbeta primers. The method was immunoSEQ multiplex PCR; TCRdb's version includes in-frame clones alone and lacks a portion of them. The table has 60,000 to 80,000 clones, 62% seen once. The specimen sequenced was PBMCs. These receptors were obtained from a man aged 30 to 45 in good health and CMV-seronegative.

This rearrangement joins TRBV7-7 to TRBJ2-1; no clear D. The CDR3 is made up of 13 amino acids. Germline V gene sequence: CDR1 SSHAT, CDR2 FNYEAQ (reference sequence). V lost 2 bases and J 6 bases, leaving 8 bases between the germline ends. CDR3 nucleotide sequence: TGTGCCAGCAGCTTATCCGCGGCCAATGAGCAGTTCTTC. Translating it yields CASSLSAANEQFF.

V and J are TRBV30 and TRBJ1-2; D call uncertain. Germline CDR1 and CDR2: GTSNPN and SVGIG (reference sequence). The CDR3 has 11 residues. The germline V and J ends were trimmed by 2 bases and 4 bases, with 5 bases remaining between them. The CDR3 DNA reads as TGTGCCTGGAGTACGGTCTATGGCTACACCTTC. Amino acids: CAWSTVYGYTF.

The V and J genes are TRBV7-3 and TRBJ2-5; 7 positions agree with TRBD2. CDR1 is SGHTA and CDR2 is FQGTGA in the germline V gene. There are 14 residues in the CDR3. J lost 4 bases, V lost 2 bases, and 4 bases had no gene match. As DNA, the CDR3 is TGTGCCAGCAGCTTAGGGGGAGGGAGAGAGACCCAGTACTTC. Its protein is CASSLGGGRETQYF.

The chain joins TRBV5-6 to TRBJ2-2; D not certain. The CDR3 is made up of 12 amino acids. Trimming took 4 bases from V and 5 from J, leaving 6 bases between them. Germline CDR1 and CDR2: SGHDT and YYEEEE. The CDR3 nucleotides are TGTGCCAGCAGCCGGGTAACCGGGGAGCTGTTTTTT. Translated: CASSRVTGELFF.

This clone was detected a few times. The genes are TRBV7-8 and TRBJ2-3, with TRBD2 identical over 12 bases. The germline CDR1 and CDR2 sequences are SGHVS and FQNEAQ. With V trimmed by 11 bases and J by 5 bases, 11 bases remained unmatched. This CDR3 region has 15 residues. CDR3 sequence: CASSSGGAGGDTQYF. For the CDR3, the DNA is TGTGCCTCCTCTAGCGGGGGGGCCGGGGGAGATACGCAGTATTTT.

The chain uses TRBV11-2 and TRBJ1-2, with TRBD1 as a possible D gene (5 bases). With 1 base removed from V and 6 bases from J, the gap between germline ends came to 9 bases. CDR3 size: 13 residues. The germline gives CDR1 SGHAT, CDR2 FQNNGV. The CDR3 nucleotides are TGTGCCAGCAGCTTAGTTCCGGGGGATGGCTACACCTTC. Translated: CASSLVPGDGYTF. The full variable domain, with the rest looked up from reference TRBV11-2 and TRBJ1-2, is EAGVAQSPRYKIIEKRQSVAFWCNPISGHATLYWYQQILGQGPKLLIQFQNNGVVDDSQLPKDRFSAERLKGVDSTLKIQPAKLEDSAVYLCASSLVPGDGYTFGSGTRLTVV.

V gene TRBV29-1 combines with J gene TRBJ2-1; 12 bases map to TRBD2. The J segment lost 3 bases and the V segment lost 4 bases, leaving 7 bases of the junction unmatched. The V gene's germline CDR1 is SQVTM and CDR2 ANQGSEA. The CDR3 contains 16 residues. The CDR3 reads CSVVSSGGAVYNEQFF. The CDR3 bases are TGCAGCGTTGTTTCTAGCGGGGGGGCCGTCTACAATGAGCAGTTCTTC.

This sequence joins TRBV5-4 and TRBJ2-7; 8 nucleotides agree with TRBD1. This CDR3 has 15 residues. The V and J ends lost 3 bases and 1 base, in that order; junction bases with no gene match: 6. Germline CDR1 SGHNT, CDR2 YYREEE (reference sequence). This chain's CDR3 is CASSSRDRSSYEQYF. CDR3 sequence (DNA): TGTGCCAGCAGCTCCCGGGACAGGTCATCCTACGAGCAGTACTTC.

The genes are TRBV9 and TRBJ1-4, with 7 bases fitting TRBD1. The V segment lost 0 bases and the J segment 7 bases; nucleotides outside the gene matches: 6. CDR1 SGDLS and CDR2 YYNGEE come from the germline V gene. The length of the CDR3 is 15 residues. CDR3 bases: TGTGCCAGCAGCGTAGATCCGACAGGGCTTGAAAAACTGTTTTTT. Translation gives CASSVDPTGLEKLFF.

This clone was found a few times. V and J are TRBV4-2 and TRBJ2-2; possibly TRBD2 for D (6 bases). The CDR3 contains 15 residues. Germline CDR1 is LGHNA and CDR2 is YNFKEQ. V was pared by 4 bases and J by 3 bases, with 12 bases between. The CDR3 nucleotides are TGTGCCAGCAGCCCGGGACTGGGGGACACCGGGGAGCTGTTTTTT. Translating gives CASSPGLGDTGELFF.

This chain connects TRBV30 to TRBJ2-7, with TRBD2 as a possible D gene (5 bases). This CDR3 is 14 amino acids long. Germline CDR1 GTSNPN, CDR2 SVGIG (reference sequence). V shed 0 bases and J shed 3 bases, with 12 bases lying between them. The CDR3 nucleotides read TGTGCCTGGAGTGTACGTACGGGATACTACGAGCAGTACTTC. Its protein product is CAWSVRTGYYEQYF.

This clone has a single count. CDR3 sequence (DNA): TGTGCCAGCAGCCAAATCCTAGGCGATTTCCAAGAGACCCAGTACTTC. Residues: CASSQILGDFQETQYF. The chain recombines TRBV14 with TRBJ2-5; D call uncertain. The V gene lost 2 bases and the J gene lost 1 base, with 14 bases spanning the gap. The length of the CDR3 is 16 residues. Germline CDR1 is SGHDN and CDR2 is FVKESK.

The chain carries TRBV6-6 and TRBJ2-5; 11 positions match TRBD2. The V gene end was trimmed by 2 bases and the J gene end by 5 bases; junction bases not matched to a gene: 4. This CDR3 is built from 15 residues. The germline CDR1 and CDR2 sequences are MNHNY and SVGAGI (reference sequence). CDR3 DNA sequence: TGTGCCAGCAGTTACCTAGCGGGGGGTCGGGAGACCCAGTACTTC. Translation gives CASSYLAGGRETQYF.

The chain couples TRBV7-6 to TRBJ1-3; D gene ambiguous. Trimming stripped 6 bases from V and 4 bases from J, with 13 bases between. The CDR3 consists of 14 residues. The germline V gene has CDR1 SGHVS and CDR2 FNYEAQ. The CDR3 coding sequence is TGTGCCAGCAGTATCGGGGTTCGGGGAAACACCATATATTTT. Protein sequence: CASSIGVRGNTIYF.

The chain combines TRBV25-1 with TRBJ1-2; D is undetermined. V shed 4 bases and J shed 4 bases, with 13 bases lying between them. The CDR3 is 14 amino acids. Germline CDR1 MGHDK, CDR2 SYGVNS. The CDR3 here is CASSVKGGLYGYTF. DNA of the CDR3: TGTGCCAGCAGTGTGAAGGGAGGCCTCTATGGCTACACCTTC.

V gene TRBV7-7 combines with J gene TRBJ1-6; 8 positions match TRBD1. The CDR3 sequence is 15 residues long. V shed 2 bases, J shed 10 bases, and the junction held 7 bases outside the gene matches. In germline, CDR1 is SSHAT, CDR2 FNYEAQ (reference sequence). CDR3 in DNA: TGTGCCAGCAGCTTAAGCTCGGACAGGGAATCACCCCTCCACTTT. Its translation: CASSLSSDRESPLHF.

The chain couples TRBV7-8 to TRBJ1-6; D remains unclear. Germline V gives CDR1 SGHVS, CDR2 FQNEAQ. The CDR3 contains 14 residues. The ends were cut back, 3 bases at V and 0 bases at J, with 3 bases in the middle. CDR3 sequence: CASSLSSYNSPLHF. The CDR3 nucleotides are TGTGCCAGCAGCTTGAGCTCCTATAATTCACCCCTCCACTTT.

This clone has just a few counts. The V gene is TRBV6-5, the J gene TRBJ2-7, with 7 positions matching TRBD1. Germline CDR1 MNHEY, CDR2 SVGAGI. This CDR3 comprises 13 residues. Losses at the gene ends were 7 bases for V and 2 bases for J; bases not matched to a gene: 5. CDR3 DNA sequence: TGTGCCAGCAAAACGCAGGGGGCCTACGAGCAGTACTTC. Residues: CASKTQGAYEQYF.

This chain connects TRBV9 to TRBJ2-6; D is undetermined. This CDR3 has 15 residues. V was cut by 2 bases and J by 2 bases, with 8 bases left in between. Germline V CDR1 and CDR2: SGDLS, YYNGEE. The CDR3 here is CASSVPGAGANVLTF. The CDR3 DNA reads TGTGCCAGCAGCGTTCCAGGCGCTGGGGCCAACGTCCTGACTTTC.

This clone was found once. The V and J genes are TRBV15 and TRBJ2-7, with D unresolved. V was trimmed by 0 bases and J by 2 bases, leaving 2 bases between them. Germline V gene sequence: CDR1 LNHNV, CDR2 YYDKDF (reference sequence). The CDR3 has 12 residues. CDR3 nucleotides: TGTGCCACCAGCAGAGATACCTACGAGCAGTACTTC. Protein sequence: CATSRDTYEQYF.

CDR3 DNA sequence: TGTGCCAGCAGCCAAGGTGGCGGGGGCTCTGGAAACACCATATATTTT. Translation gives CASSQGGGGSGNTIYF. The chain uses TRBV4-2 and TRBJ1-3, with D perhaps TRBD1 (5 bases). V was clipped by 1 base and J by 0 bases, with 10 bases between them. CDR3 size: 16 residues. CDR1 is LGHNA and CDR2 is YNFKEQ in the germline V gene.